The 30 T cell receptor beta chains below come from one sample, sequenced in a study of CD8+ T cells in alopecia areata (dated 2018 in TCRdb). Libraries came from the immunoSEQ multiplex PCR assay. RNA was extracted from all samples and reverse transcribed into cDNA as template for TCR sequencing. TCRdb holds this immuneACCESS table with in-frame rearrangements only. Some clones are missing; in checked studies, unresolved V genes explain under half, and the rest has no known cause. Across this sample there are more than 100,000 clones, with roughly 53% seen only once. Jointly, the top ten make up around 9% of the sample. Sequencing was carried out using CD4+ T cells sorted from blood. The receptors were gathered from a human donor in good health.

This clone has a handful of counts. The rearrangement links TRBV30 to TRBJ2-7; TRBD1 matches 9 bases. This CDR3 spans 13 amino acids. V lost 5 bases and J lost 3; bases outside the gene matches: 5. Germline assignment: CDR1 GTSNPN and CDR2 SVGIG (reference sequence). The CDR3 region has the DNA TGTGCCTGGGGGACAGGGATAAACTACGAGCAGTACTTC. This codes for CAWGTGINYEQYF.

This clone has just a few counts. The gene calls are TRBV30 and TRBJ2-5; D gene uncertain. Trimming removed 0 bases from V and 1 base from J, with 9 bases in between. The CDR3 extends over 14 amino acids. Germline-derived CDR1 and CDR2 are GTSNPN and SVGIG (reference sequence). The CDR3 region is CAWSVRLLQETQYF. DNA for the CDR3: TGTGCCTGGAGTGTGCGACTCCTCCAAGAGACCCAGTACTTC.

V usage is TRBV9 and J usage is TRBJ1-5, with TRBD1 matching 10 bases. This CDR3 has 15 amino acids. J gave up 5 bases and V 0 bases, and 2 bases lay outside the gene matches. Germline CDR1 SGDLS, CDR2 YYNGEE. The CDR3, as DNA: TGTGCCAGCAGCGTAGGGACAGGGGGTTATCAGCCCCAGCATTTT. Protein: CASSVGTGGYQPQHF.

CDR3 bases: TGCAGCGTGACTACAGGGCCCGGGGCCAACGTCCTGACTTTC. As protein: CSVTTGPGANVLTF. V gene TRBV29-1 combines with J gene TRBJ2-6; TRBD1 is a possible D gene (6 bases). The CDR3 totals 14 residues. V was clipped by 6 bases and J by 4 bases, with 13 bases between them. Germline CDR1 reads SQVTM; CDR2 reads ANQGSEA.

The gene calls are TRBV19 and TRBJ1-6, with 7 bases that match TRBD1. The junction had 9 bases not matched to a gene; V was cut back by 6 bases and J by 7 bases. The CDR3 sequence is 15 residues long. Germline assignment: CDR1 LNHDA and CDR2 SQIVND (reference sequence). The CDR3 coding sequence is TGTGCCAGTAGCTCACAGGGGCGAGGCAATTCACCCCTCCACTTT. It is translated as CASSSQGRGNSPLHF.

In its sample, this clone was seen a few times. The CDR3: CAWRFRDRYNEQFF. DNA for the CDR3: TGTGCCTGGAGATTTCGGGACAGGTACAATGAGCAGTTCTTC. The chain links TRBV30 to TRBJ2-1, with 8 bases fitting TRBD1. Per germline, CDR1 GTSNPN and CDR2 SVGIG (reference sequence). V was clipped by 3 bases and J by 4 bases; unmatched bases: 5. The CDR3 runs to 14 residues.

The chain uses TRBV25-1 and TRBJ1-2; 7 bases align to TRBD1. Germline trimming cut 4 bases from V and 2 bases from J; bases unmatched to any gene: 1. In germline, CDR1 is MGHDK, CDR2 SYGVNS. CDR3 size: 13 residues. The CDR3 region has the DNA TGTGCCAGCAGTGCGGGACAGAACTATGGCTACACCTTC. This translates into CASSAGQNYGYTF.

This chain joins TRBV29-1 and TRBJ1-2, with TRBD1 matching over 10 bases. This CDR3 spans 15 amino acids. CDR1 SQVTM and CDR2 ANQGSEA come from the germline V gene. V trimming: 3 bases; J trimming: 3 bases; junction bases outside the gene matches: 7. CDR3 sequence reads: CSVDTPGQGYYGYTF. The CDR3 DNA follows: TGCAGCGTTGACACGCCGGGACAGGGGTACTATGGCTACACCTTC.

This clone has just a few counts. V gene TRBV29-1 combines with J gene TRBJ2-3; TRBD1 aligns across 7 bases. V trimming: 5 bases; J trimming: 0 bases; junction bases outside the gene matches: 2. The germline V gene has CDR1 SQVTM and CDR2 ANQGSEA. The CDR3 is 13 amino acids. CDR3 in DNA: TGCAGCGTTCCGACAGGGAGCACAGATACGCAGTATTTT. It codes for CSVPTGSTDTQYF.

This rearrangement joins TRBV5-1 to TRBJ2-5, with a tentative D call TRBD2 (5 bases). The V gene lost 0 bases and the J gene lost 2 bases, with 8 bases spanning the gap. Germline V CDR1 and CDR2: SGHRS, YFSETQ. The CDR3 is 14 residues long. The CDR3 DNA is TGCGCCAGCAGCTTGGGAGGCGGGCAAGAGACCCAGTACTTC. Encoded protein: CASSLGGGQETQYF.

This clone was seen a few times. The gene calls are TRBV5-1 and TRBJ2-5; 10 bases align to TRBD2. The CDR3 is 15 amino acids. After removal of 4 bases from V and 4 bases from J, the junction contained 7 bases not matched to a gene. Germline V gene data show CDR1 as SGHRS and CDR2 as YFSETQ. CDR3 sequence: CASSMPGLASETQYF. CDR3 nucleotide sequence: TGCGCCAGCAGCATGCCGGGACTAGCGTCAGAGACCCAGTACTTC.

This chain joins TRBV2 and TRBJ1-5; tentatively, D is TRBD1 (6 bases). Germline V gives CDR1 SNHLY, CDR2 FYNNEI. Deletions cut 5 bases from V and 5 bases from J, with 16 bases between. The CDR3 totals 15 residues. CDR3: CASSNRAQGYQPQHF. DNA of the CDR3: TGTGCCAGCAGTAACAGGGCCCAGGGATATCAGCCCCAGCATTTT.

V is TRBV5-1 and J is TRBJ1-1, with 7 bases that match TRBD1. The germline V gene encodes CDR1 SGHRS and CDR2 YFSETQ. After removal of 2 bases from V and 3 bases from J, the junction contained 4 bases not matched to a gene. This CDR3 comprises 14 residues. The CDR3 is CASSLQGRDTEAFF. The CDR3 bases are TGCGCCAGCAGCTTACAGGGGAGGGACACTGAAGCTTTCTTT.

The rearrangement links TRBV25-1 to TRBJ2-2, with 8 positions matching TRBD1. Unmatched junction bases numbered 14, after V lost 6 bases and J lost 8 bases. The germline CDR1 and CDR2 sequences are MGHDK and SYGVNS. There are 16 residues in the CDR3. CDR3 region: CASSPAGTGVTGELFF. The CDR3 nucleotides read TGTGCCAGCAGCCCCGCCGGGACAGGAGTTACAGGGGAGCTGTTTTTT.

This clone was detected once. CDR3 sequence (DNA): TGTGCCACCAGCAGAGATTTAAGGGAAAAACTGTTTTTT. This gives the protein CATSRDLREKLFF. The V and J genes are TRBV15 and TRBJ1-4, with D unclear. V was clipped by 0 bases and J by 8 bases, with 7 bases between them. Germline assignment: CDR1 LNHNV and CDR2 YYDKDF (reference sequence). The CDR3 is made up of 13 amino acids. The entire variable domain, with the rest obtained from reference TRBV15 and TRBJ1-4, is as follows: DAMVIQNPRYQVTQFGKPVTLSCSQTLNHNVMYWYQQKSSQAPKLLFHYYDKDFNNEADTPDNFQSRRPNTSFCFLDIRSPGLGDTAMYLCATSRDLREKLFFGSGTQLSVL.

The chain carries TRBV5-1 and TRBJ2-2; D might be TRBD2 (5 bases). V gave up 1 base and J gave up 2 bases, with 12 bases separating them. The CDR3 sequence is 16 residues long. In germline, CDR1 is SGHRS, CDR2 YFSETQ. CDR3 protein: CASSLQLDSNTGELFF. CDR3 DNA: TGCGCCAGCAGCTTGCAACTGGACTCTAACACCGGGGAGCTGTTTTTT.

The V and J genes are TRBV29-1 and TRBJ2-5; TRBD1 or TRBD2 may be the D gene (5 bases each). This CDR3 contains 10 residues. The germline CDR1 and CDR2 sequences are SQVTM and ANQGSEA. With 5 bases removed from V and 7 bases from J, the gap between germline ends came to 8 bases. The CDR3, as DNA: TGCAGCGTTTTTGGGGGGACCCAGTACTTC. Translated: CSVFGGTQYF.

The table lists this clone with a few counts. V usage is TRBV4-2 and J usage is TRBJ2-3; TRBD2 matches 9 bases. The CDR3 has 18 residues. The junction had 13 bases not matched to a gene; V was cut back by 0 bases and J by 6 bases. Looked up from germline, CDR1 is LGHNA and CDR2 is YNFKEQ. The CDR3 region has the DNA TGTGCCAGCAGCCAAGAAGGGGTAGCGGGGGTAGCTGTGGATACGCAGTATTTT. It translates to CASSQEGVAGVAVDTQYF.

V and J are TRBV30 and TRBJ2-7; D is possibly TRBD1 (6 bases). The V end lost 0 bases, the J end lost 6 bases, and 6 bases lay between the germline ends. Germline values: CDR1 GTSNPN, CDR2 SVGIG (reference sequence). The CDR3 is 11 amino acids. CDR3 sequence (DNA): TGTGCCTGGAGTGTACAGGGCGAGCAGTACTTC. It yields the protein CAWSVQGEQYF.

The genes are TRBV30 and TRBJ2-7; the D is unclear. This CDR3 comprises 11 residues. V dropped 2 bases and J dropped 5 bases, with 7 bases sitting between them. Germline V gene data show CDR1 as GTSNPN and CDR2 as SVGIG (reference sequence). CDR3: CAWSFANEQYF. The DNA of the CDR3 is TGTGCCTGGAGTTTCGCGAACGAGCAGTACTTC.

The rearrangement links TRBV19 to TRBJ2-2, with D hard to call. Germline V gene sequence: CDR1 LNHDA, CDR2 SQIVND (reference sequence). With 4 bases removed from V and 7 bases from J, the gap between germline ends came to 4 bases. This CDR3 comprises 11 residues. The CDR3 bases are TGTGCCAGTAGTACCCTCGGGGAGCTGTTTTTT. Encoded protein: CASSTLGELFF.

V is TRBV2 and J is TRBJ2-5; no clear D. V was shortened by 8 bases and J by 5 bases, with 6 bases between the two germline ends. The CDR3 runs to 10 residues. The germline V gene has CDR1 SNHLY and CDR2 FYNNEI. DNA for the CDR3: TGTGCCAGCGCTACGGAGACCCAGTACTTC. Translating it yields CASATETQYF.

The gene calls are TRBV14 and TRBJ1-6; D unclear. Per the germline V gene, CDR1 is SGHDN and CDR2 is FVKESK. CDR3 length: 13 residues. Trimming took off 2 bases at V and 10 bases at J, with 9 bases between the two ends. The CDR3 loop is CASSQRLDSPLHF. The CDR3 nucleotides are TGTGCCAGCAGCCAACGCCTTGACTCACCCCTCCACTTT. Filled out from reference TRBV14 and TRBJ1-6, the complete variable domain reads EAGVTQFPSHSVIEKGQTVTLRCDPISGHDNLYWYRRVMGKEIKFLLHFVKESKQDESGMPNNRFLAERTGGTYSTLKVQPAELEDSGVYFCASSQRLDSPLHFGNGTRLTVT.

The rearrangement links TRBV4-1 to TRBJ2-5; D tentatively reads TRBD1 or TRBD2 (7 bases each). The CDR3 covers 18 residues. Looked up from germline, CDR1 is MGHRA and CDR2 is YSYEKL. V lost 6 bases and J lost 0, with 23 bases in between. The CDR3 sequence: CASSQGGLRTGYQETQYF. The CDR3 region has the DNA TGCGCCAGCAGTCAGGGGGGGTTACGAACCGGGTACCAAGAGACCCAGTACTTC.

This chain joins TRBV30 and TRBJ1-1; D call uncertain. The germline V gene encodes CDR1 GTSNPN and CDR2 SVGIG (reference sequence). The CDR3 totals 15 residues. V was clipped by 3 bases and J by 4 bases, with 18 bases between them. The CDR3 DNA reads TGTGCCTGGAGGGTTCTTGGAGGGATCATCACTGAAGCTTTCTTT. Amino acids: CAWRVLGGIITEAFF.

This clone was detected only a few times. This rearrangement joins TRBV6-1 to TRBJ1-2; a weak D match, TRBD1 (5 bases). V lost 4 bases, J lost 4 bases, and 10 bases lay in between. Per germline, CDR1 MNHNS and CDR2 SASEGT. The length of the CDR3 is 13 residues. The CDR3 sequence is CASSVSRGYGYTF. The CDR3 DNA is TGTGCCAGCAGTGTATCAAGGGGCTATGGCTACACCTTC.

This clone showed up just a few times. The sample contains more than one DNA sequence encoding this CDR3. The chain has TRBV11-3 and TRBJ2-1; tentatively, D is TRBD1 (5 bases). CDR3 length: 13 residues. The germline V and J ends were trimmed by 3 bases and 7 bases, with 10 bases remaining between them. Germline CDR1 SGHNT, CDR2 YENEEA. CDR3 amino acids: CASSFLPGNEQFF. The CDR3 DNA reads as TGTGCCAGCAGCTTTTTGCCAGGGAATGAGCAGTTCTTC. Full variable domain (missing parts from reference TRBV11-3 and TRBJ2-1): EAGVVQSPRYKIIEKKQPVAFWCNPISGHNTLYWYLQNLGQGPELLIRYENEEAVDDSQLPKDRFSAERLKGVDSTLKIQPAELGDSAVYLCASSFLPGNEQFFGPGTRLTVL.

By sample fraction, this clone is medium-sized. The V and J genes are TRBV7-9 and TRBJ1-6; D ambiguous. The CDR3 spans 14 residues. V lost 5 bases and J 7 bases, leaving 12 bases between the germline ends. CDR1 and CDR2 (germline): SEHNR, FQNEAQ (reference sequence). CDR3 nucleotides: TGTGCCAGCAGCCCCTCAGGCGTGAATTCACCCCTCCACTTT. Protein product: CASSPSGVNSPLHF.

The J gene is TRBJ2-7, the V gene TRBV2; possibly TRBD1 for D (5 bases). Trimming pared 4 bases from V and 3 bases from J, leaving 13 bases between. The CDR3 extends over 14 amino acids. Germline V gives CDR1 SNHLY, CDR2 FYNNEI. The CDR3 region is CASSAVTDIYEQYF. CDR3 DNA sequence: TGTGCCAGCAGTGCCGTAACGGACATCTACGAGCAGTACTTC. Full variable domain (remainder filled in from reference TRBV2 and TRBJ2-7): EPEVTQTPSHQVTQMGQEVILRCVPISNHLYFYWYRQILGQKVEFLVSFYNNEISEKSEIFDDQFSVERPDGSNFTLKIRSTKLEDSAMYFCASSAVTDIYEQYFGPGTRLTVT.

Only a few counts were recorded for this clone. The chain has TRBV5-1 and TRBJ2-6; 8 bases are shared with TRBD2. The CDR3 spans 20 residues. V gave up 0 bases and J gave up 0 bases; unmatched junction bases: 11. Germline lookup yields CDR1 SGHRS and CDR2 YFSETQ. The CDR3 bases are TGCGCCAGCAGCTTGGCCAATAGCGGGGCCTCCCACTCTGGGGCCAACGTCCTGACTTTC. Encoded protein: CASSLANSGASHSGANVLTF.